One T cell receptor beta chain is described in this entry. This sample stems from a study of control samples from healthy donors and cancer patients. Clones were read by immunoSEQ multiplex PCR, and TCRdb kept only the in-frame ones, dropping some. The repertoire holds 130,000 or so clones, with around nine tenths as singletons. The CDR3 is 15 amino acids. Trimming removed 6 bases from V and 0 bases from J, with 14 bases in between. Germline assignment: CDR1 SNHLY and CDR2 FYNNEI. The chain combines TRBV2 with TRBJ1-2; D call uncertain. Sequenced material: blood. The TCR originated in a man aged 45-60 years in good health. CDR3 amino acids: CASRIQTDPNYGYTF. The CDR3 coding sequence is TGTGCCAGCAGGATACAGACCGACCCTAACTATGGCTACACCTTC.